What follows are 16 T cell receptor beta chains derived from one specimen sequenced in a study of shared T cell receptors in the human thymus. Here immunoSEQ multiplex PCR was the method, and the copy in TCRdb shows in-frame clones only, minus some. The sample has 700,000 or so clones, approximately 83% seen once. The data also belong to a second study, concerning human thymus T cells.

The sequenced material came from thymocytes. The receptor set was obtained from a girl under two years old with a congenital heart defect.

As DNA, the CDR3 is TGTGCCAGCAGTTCCCCTAGTTCTGGAAACACCATATATTTT. Amino acid sequence: CASSSPSSGNTIYF. The chain uses TRBV6-5 and TRBJ1-3, with unresolved D. Germline loops: CDR1 MNHEY, CDR2 SVGAGI. V dropped 4 bases and J dropped 1 base, with 8 bases sitting between them. The CDR3 runs to 14 residues.

This clone was observed a few times. In DNA, the CDR3 is TGTGCCAGCAGTTACTCACTCCAACTGTTTTTT. Translation: CASSYSLQLFF. The chain has TRBV6-6 and TRBJ1-4, with D unclear. From germline, CDR1 is MNHNY and CDR2 SVGAGI (reference sequence). Trimming took 0 bases from V and 12 from J, leaving 5 bases between them. This CDR3 is built from 11 residues.

The V and J genes are TRBV5-1 and TRBJ2-3; 9 bases match TRBD2. Germline V gives CDR1 SGHRS, CDR2 YFSETQ. V lost 4 bases, J lost 2 bases, and 17 bases stayed unmatched. This CDR3 comprises 19 residues. The CDR3 DNA reads TGCGCCAGCAGCGCGCCAGGGGACCCAACTAGCGGGTACACAGATACGCAGTATTTT. Its protein product is CASSAPGDPTSGYTDTQYF.

The chain links TRBV5-1 to TRBJ2-3; weak D call: TRBD2 (6 bases). Germline V CDR1 and CDR2: SGHRS, YFSETQ. Trimming stripped 4 bases from V and 1 base from J, with 19 bases between. The CDR3 is made up of 17 amino acids. CDR3: CASSRSPEGSGTDTQYF. The CDR3, as DNA: TGCGCCAGCAGCCGGAGCCCGGAGGGTTCAGGCACAGATACGCAGTATTTT.

CDR3 loop: CAAAWEGQGACEKLFF. In nucleotides, the CDR3 is TGTGCCGCTGCGTGGGAAGGACAGGGGGCCTGTGAAAAACTGTTTTTT. The rearrangement uses TRBV2 and TRBJ1-4; 11 bases are shared with TRBD1. This CDR3 spans 16 amino acids. Germline assignment: CDR1 SNHLY and CDR2 FYNNEI. V shed 11 bases and J 7 bases; nucleotides not matched to a gene: 15.

V is TRBV7-9 and J is TRBJ2-7, with 9 bases identical to TRBD1. This CDR3 has 17 amino acids. Germline values: CDR1 SEHNR, CDR2 FQNEAQ (reference sequence). J lost 4 bases, V lost 3 bases, and 13 bases had no gene match. The CDR3 sequence: CASSFNRGQGNTYEQYF. For the CDR3, the DNA is TGTGCCAGCAGCTTTAACCGCGGACAGGGGAATACGTACGAGCAGTACTTC. The full variable domain, in which reference TRBV7-9 and TRBJ2-7 provide the parts outside the CDR3, is DTGVSQNPRHKITKRGQNVTFRCDPISEHNRLYWYRQTLGQGPEFLTYFQNEAQLEKSRLLSDRFSAERPKGSFSTLEIQRTEQGDSAMYLCASSFNRGQGNTYEQYFGPGTRLTVT.

The V and J genes are TRBV5-6 and TRBJ1-5, with 9 bases identical to TRBD1. V trimming: 4 bases; J trimming: 2 bases; junction bases outside the gene matches: 7. The CDR3 is 16 residues long. In germline, CDR1 is SGHDT, CDR2 YYEEEE. CDR3 DNA: TGTGCCAGCAGCCTGGGACAGGGTACGGGCAATCAGCCCCAGCATTTT. Translation: CASSLGQGTGNQPQHF.

The table lists this clone with a count of one. The genes are TRBV2 and TRBJ1-1; D may be TRBD1 (6 bases). The V end was cut by 2 bases, the J end by 4 bases, with 11 bases between. The CDR3 totals 14 residues. Germline V gene lookup returns CDR1 SNHLY and CDR2 FYNNEI. The CDR3 DNA is TGTGCCAGCAGTGAACAACAGGGAATCACTGAAGCTTTCTTT. This sequence encodes CASSEQQGITEAFF. Drawing the rest from reference TRBV2 and TRBJ1-1, the complete variable domain is EPEVTQTPSHQVTQMGQEVILRCVPISNHLYFYWYRQILGQKVEFLVSFYNNEISEKSEIFDDQFSVERPDGSNFTLKIRSTKLEDSAMYFCASSEQQGITEAFFGQGTRLTVV.

The rearrangement links TRBV4-1 to TRBJ1-4; 9 bases align to TRBD1. After removal of 0 bases from V and 6 bases from J, the junction contained 5 bases not matched to a gene. Looked up from germline, CDR1 is MGHRA and CDR2 is YSYEKL. The CDR3 covers 16 residues. The CDR3 DNA reads as TGCGCCAGCAGCCAAGAAAACCGGGACAGGGATGAAAAACTGTTTTTT. It encodes CASSQENRDRDEKLFF.

The rearrangement links TRBV7-9 to TRBJ2-7; D is undetermined. Per the germline V gene, CDR1 is SEHNR and CDR2 is FQNEAQ (reference sequence). V was shortened by 5 bases and J by 2 bases, with 16 bases between the two germline ends. This CDR3 spans 15 amino acids. CDR3 sequence (DNA): TGTGCCAGCAGCCCGAGACGAACAGCCACCTACGAGCAGTACTTC. Protein sequence: CASSPRRTATYEQYF. Full variable domain (rest looked up from reference TRBV7-9 and TRBJ2-7): DTGVSQNPRHKITKRGQNVTFRCDPISEHNRLYWYRQTLGQGPEFLTYFQNEAQLEKSRLLSDRFSAERPKGSFSTLEIQRTEQGDSAMYLCASSPRRTATYEQYFGPGTRLTVT.

The genes are TRBV27 and TRBJ1-4; D is ambiguous. V was cut by 6 bases and J by 3 bases, with 17 bases left in between. Per the germline V gene, CDR1 is MNHEY and CDR2 is SMNVEV (reference sequence). This CDR3 contains 16 residues. CDR3: CASSPLRRAANEKLFF. CDR3 coding DNA: TGTGCCAGCAGCCCACTCCGGAGGGCCGCTAATGAAAAACTGTTTTTT.

Of note for this clone: Its ends do not fully match the called genes, so a read error is possible. Different DNA sequences within this sample yield the same CDR3. The gene calls are TRBV9 and TRBJ1-6; D call uncertain. CDR3 length: 15 residues. Germline V gene lookup returns CDR1 SGDLS and CDR2 YYNGEE. The CDR3 loop is CASSVAGSGNSPLHF. DNA for the CDR3: TGTGCCAGCAGCGTAGCGGGGAGTGGTAATTCCCCCCTCCACTTT.

This clone was observed once. This chain joins TRBV7-9 and TRBJ1-6; 11 bases are a match to TRBD1. Germline V lookup: CDR1 SEHNR, CDR2 FQNEAQ (reference sequence). The CDR3 has 15 amino acids. V dropped 5 bases and J dropped 7; count of bases not matched to a gene: 4. The CDR3, as DNA: TGTGCCAGCAGCCCCGGACAGGGGGCCAATTCACCCCTCCACTTT. Amino acids: CASSPGQGANSPLHF.

This clone appeared a few times. V usage is TRBV9 and J usage is TRBJ2-2, with D possibly being TRBD1 (6 bases). Trimming left V 1 base short and J 7 bases short, with 20 bases between. The CDR3 contains 17 residues. Germline V gene lookup returns CDR1 SGDLS and CDR2 YYNGEE. Here the CDR3 reads CASSVNTGPTMGGELFF. The CDR3, as DNA: TGTGCCAGCAGCGTAAATACAGGGCCGACGATGGGCGGGGAGCTGTTTTTT.

This clone occurred a few times. The chain couples TRBV5-1 to TRBJ1-2; no clear D gene. This CDR3 is 15 amino acids long. The germline CDR1 and CDR2 sequences are SGHRS and YFSETQ. Trimming pared 2 bases from V and 2 bases from J, leaving 13 bases between. The CDR3 reads CASSFWPGLNYGYTF. The DNA for the CDR3 is TGCGCCAGCAGCTTCTGGCCCGGACTAAACTATGGCTACACCTTC.

The chain couples TRBV7-2 to TRBJ1-4, with 10 positions matching TRBD1. V trimming: 1 base; J trimming: 8 bases; junction bases outside the gene matches: 16. In germline, CDR1 is SGHTA, CDR2 FQGNSA. The CDR3 spans 19 residues. Here the CDR3 DNA reads TGTGCCAGCAGCTTAGTCTCCGGGACAGGGGTCCGTTATCGGGAAAAACTGTTTTTT. Translated: CASSLVSGTGVRYREKLFF.